These T cell receptor beta chains were read from a single sample in a study of T cells after yellow fever vaccination. TCRdb processed the 5' RACE reads anew with MiXCR; each CDR3 protein has one entry. This table has more than 300,000 distinct CDR3 sequences, roughly 6.8% appearing once. Material: PBMCs, obtained roughly 45 days after the first yellow fever vaccination. All receptors derive from a man younger than 30 who received the YFV17D yellow fever vaccine. Each CDR3 is given with its conserved first and last residue. The order of the fields is D gene, V gene, J gene, clone size, CDR3 protein, CDR3 DNA. A D gene is named only where the DNA matches it firmly. Part of the rows lack a size; the others show once, few, many or a class for expanded clones.

>TRBD2|TRBV20-1|TRBJ2-3|-
CSARRAGGQADTQYF
TGCAGTGCTAGAAGAGCGGGGGGCCAGGCAGATACGCAGTATTTT
>-|TRBV4-3|TRBJ2-4|few
CASSQDPAVKNIQYF
TGCGCCAGCAGCCAAGATCCGGCCGTAAAAAACATTCAGTACTTC
>-|TRBV4-2|TRBJ1-3|few
CASSQGGAGNTIYF
TGTGCCAGCAGCCAAGGAGGTGCTGGAAACACCATATATTTT
>-|TRBV11-2|TRBJ2-3|few
CASSLAAFTQYF
TGTGCCAGCAGCTTAGCCGCCTTTACGCAGTATTTT
>-|TRBV4-3|TRBJ2-2|-
CASSQGIYTGELFF
TGCGCCAGCAGCCAAGGGATTTACACCGGGGAGCTGTTTTTT
>-|TRBV14|TRBJ2-2|few
CASSREYTGELFF
TGTGCCAGCAGCCGAGAATACACCGGGGAGCTGTTTTTT
>TRBD1|TRBV12-3/TRBV12-4|TRBJ2-7|many
CASSPDPTGTKQYF
TGTGCCAGCAGTCCCGACCCGACAGGGACGAAGCAGTACTTC
>TRBD1|TRBV4-3|TRBJ2-2|-
CASRPDRGSDTGELFF
TGCGCCAGCAGACCGGACAGGGGGTCGGACACCGGGGAGCTGTTTTTT
>-|TRBV5-1|TRBJ2-2|few
CASRDGNTGELFF
TGCGCCAGCCGGGACGGAAACACCGGGGAGCTGTTTTTT
>-|TRBV6-1|TRBJ1-2|-
CASSPGGGLNYGYTF
TGTGCCAGCAGCCCCGGAGGAGGACTTAACTATGGCTACACCTTC
>-|TRBV4-3|TRBJ2-1|-
CASSPGHLGVGEQFF
TGCGCCAGCAGCCCGGGACACCTCGGTGTGGGTGAGCAGTTCTTC
>TRBD1|TRBV24-1|TRBJ2-2|few
CATSGIYHHRGPFANTGELFF
TGTGCCACCAGTGGCATCTACCACCACAGGGGGCCCTTCGCGAACACCGGGGAGCTGTTTTTT
>-|TRBV3-1|TRBJ2-1|few
CASTQDYSYNEQFF
TGTGCCAGCACCCAAGACTACTCCTACAATGAGCAGTTCTTC
>-|TRBV20-1|TRBJ1-2|many
CSARDPGLNYGYTF
TGCAGTGCTAGAGATCCCGGGCTGAACTATGGCTACACCTTC
>-|TRBV5-1|TRBJ1-1|-
CASSLEDVYTEAFF
TGCGCCAGCAGCTTGGAGGACGTATATACTGAAGCTTTCTTT
>-|TRBV5-1|TRBJ2-1|-
CASSLRGQYNEQFF
TGCGCCAGCAGCCTAAGAGGGCAGTACAATGAGCAGTTCTTC
>-|TRBV5-1|TRBJ2-3|many
CASSLADLVDTQYF
TGCGCCAGCAGCTTGGCTGACCTCGTGGATACGCAGTATTTT
>-|TRBV20-1|TRBJ1-4|-
CSARVEEKLFF
TGCAGTGCTAGAGTTGAGGAAAAACTGTTTTTT
>TRBD2|TRBV30|TRBJ2-1|-
CAWSPLSRGGQFF
TGTGCCTGGAGTCCTCTTAGCCGGGGGGGGCAGTTCTTC
>-|TRBV11-3|TRBJ1-4|few
CASSLEGVRLGEKLFF
TGTGCCAGCAGCTTAGAGGGGGTTCGGTTGGGCGAAAAACTGTTTTTT
>-|TRBV6-1|TRBJ2-6|-
CASSELRGANVLTF
TGTGCCAGCAGTGAATTACGGGGGGCCAACGTCCTGACTTTC
>TRBD2|TRBV6-5|TRBJ2-1|-
CASSYGSAGGYNEQFF
TGTGCCAGCAGTTACGGGAGCGCGGGGGGATACAATGAGCAGTTCTTC
>-|TRBV20-1|TRBJ2-3|many
CSATRQRSINTDTQYF
TGCAGTGCTACTAGACAGAGGTCGATCAACACAGATACGCAGTATTTT
>-|TRBV7-9|TRBJ2-2|-
CASSLRPMFANTGELFF
TGTGCCAGCAGCTTACGGCCCATGTTCGCGAACACCGGGGAGCTGTTTTTT
>-|TRBV5-5|TRBJ1-1|-
CASSLNPIGGTEAFF
TGTGCCAGCAGCTTGAACCCCATTGGGGGCACTGAAGCTTTCTTT
>-|TRBV7-2|TRBJ2-3|-
CASSRKDTDTQYF
TGTGCCTCCAGCAGGAAGGACACAGATACGCAGTATTTT
>TRBD2|TRBV2|TRBJ2-1|few
CASSEAPAGENNEQFF
TGTGCCAGCAGTGAGGCGCCGGCGGGGGAAAACAATGAGCAGTTCTTC
>TRBD1|TRBV20-1|TRBJ2-5|few
CSAATGSETQYF
TGCAGTGCGGCGACAGGGTCAGAGACCCAGTACTTC
>-|TRBV29-1|TRBJ2-3|many
CSVEAAGVADTQYF
TGCAGCGTTGAAGCGGCAGGTGTGGCAGATACGCAGTATTTT
>TRBD2|TRBV19|TRBJ2-1|-
CATAGGGSYNEQFF
TGTGCCACCGCGGGGGGGGGGTCCTACAATGAGCAGTTCTTC
>-|TRBV7-9|TRBJ1-1|many
CASSPPPNTEAFF
TGTGCCAGCAGCCCGCCCCCGAACACTGAAGCTTTCTTT
>TRBD1|TRBV4-3|TRBJ1-3|-
CASSQGFRDRGISGNTIYF
TGCGCCAGCAGCCAAGGGTTCCGGGACAGGGGGATCTCTGGAAACACCATATATTTT